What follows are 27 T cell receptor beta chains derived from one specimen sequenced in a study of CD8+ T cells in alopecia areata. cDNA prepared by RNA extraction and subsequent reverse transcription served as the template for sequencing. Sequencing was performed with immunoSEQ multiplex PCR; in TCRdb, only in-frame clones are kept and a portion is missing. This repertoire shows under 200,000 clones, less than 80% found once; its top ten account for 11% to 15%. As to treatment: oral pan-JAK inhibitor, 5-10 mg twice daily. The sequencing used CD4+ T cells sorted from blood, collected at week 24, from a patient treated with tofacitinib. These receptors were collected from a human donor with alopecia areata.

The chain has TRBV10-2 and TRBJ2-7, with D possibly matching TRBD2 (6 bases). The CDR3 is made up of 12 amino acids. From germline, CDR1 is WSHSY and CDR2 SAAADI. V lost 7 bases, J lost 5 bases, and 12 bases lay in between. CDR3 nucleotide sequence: TGCGCCAGCACGGGGACTTCAAACGAGCAGTACTTC. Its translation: CASTGTSNEQYF.

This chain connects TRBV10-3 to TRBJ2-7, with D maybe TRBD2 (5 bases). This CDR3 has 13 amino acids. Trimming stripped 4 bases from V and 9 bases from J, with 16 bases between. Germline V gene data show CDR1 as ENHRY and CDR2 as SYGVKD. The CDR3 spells CAISGTLQLGQYF. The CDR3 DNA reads TGTGCCATCAGTGGGACTCTCCAACTTGGGCAGTACTTC.

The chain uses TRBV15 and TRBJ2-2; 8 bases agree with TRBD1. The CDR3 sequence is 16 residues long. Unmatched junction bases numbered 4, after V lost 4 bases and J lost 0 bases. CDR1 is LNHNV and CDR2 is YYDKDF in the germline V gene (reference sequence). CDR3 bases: TGTGCCACCAGCAACCCGGGACAGGCGAACACCGGGGAGCTGTTTTTT. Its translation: CATSNPGQANTGELFF.

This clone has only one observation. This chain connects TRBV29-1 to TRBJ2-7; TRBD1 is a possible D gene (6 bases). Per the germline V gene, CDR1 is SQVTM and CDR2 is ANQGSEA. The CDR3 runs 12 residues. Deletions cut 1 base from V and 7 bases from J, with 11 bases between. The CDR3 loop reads CSVEAARGEQYF. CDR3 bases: TGCAGCGTTGAAGCAGCCAGGGGTGAGCAGTACTTC.

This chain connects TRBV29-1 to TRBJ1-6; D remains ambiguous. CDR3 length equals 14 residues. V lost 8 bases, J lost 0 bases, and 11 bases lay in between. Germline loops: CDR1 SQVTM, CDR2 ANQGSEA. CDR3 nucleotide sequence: TGCAGCCTTAAAGAGAGCTCCTATAATTCACCCCTCCACTTT. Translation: CSLKESSYNSPLHF. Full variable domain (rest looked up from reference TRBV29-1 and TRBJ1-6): SAVISQKPSRDICQRGTSLTIQCQVDSQVTMMFWYRQQPGQSLTLIATANQGSEATYESGFVIDKFPISRPNLTFSTLTVSNMSPEDSSIYLCSLKESSYNSPLHFGNGTRLTVT.

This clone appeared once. The CDR3 DNA follows: TGTGCCAGCAGTGGGACGGCTGGAAACACCATATATTTT. Protein sequence: CASSGTAGNTIYF. This sequence joins TRBV2 and TRBJ1-3; D unresolved. The V and J ends lost 4 bases and 2 bases respectively, with 6 bases between them. CDR1 SNHLY and CDR2 FYNNEI come from the germline V gene. CDR3 length equals 13 residues.

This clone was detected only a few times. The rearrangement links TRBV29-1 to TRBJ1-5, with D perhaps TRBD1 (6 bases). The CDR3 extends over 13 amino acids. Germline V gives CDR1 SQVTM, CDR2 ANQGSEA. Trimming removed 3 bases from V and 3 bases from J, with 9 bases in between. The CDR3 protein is CSVDKGDNQPQHF. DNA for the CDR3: TGCAGCGTTGACAAGGGGGACAATCAGCCCCAGCATTTT.

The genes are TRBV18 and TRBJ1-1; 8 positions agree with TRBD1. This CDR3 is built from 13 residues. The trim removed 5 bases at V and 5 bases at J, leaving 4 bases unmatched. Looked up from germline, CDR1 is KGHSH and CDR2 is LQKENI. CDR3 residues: CASSSTGGTEAFF. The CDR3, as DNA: TGTGCCAGCTCAAGTACAGGGGGAACTGAAGCTTTCTTT.

The CDR3 coding sequence is TGCAGCGTGGCACAGGGGCGCAAGACAGATACGCAGTATTTT. Protein product: CSVAQGRKTDTQYF. The J gene is TRBJ2-3, the V gene TRBV29-1; TRBD1 matches 7 bases. From germline, CDR1 is SQVTM and CDR2 ANQGSEA. V lost 6 bases and J lost 3; bases outside the gene matches: 9. The CDR3 covers 14 residues.

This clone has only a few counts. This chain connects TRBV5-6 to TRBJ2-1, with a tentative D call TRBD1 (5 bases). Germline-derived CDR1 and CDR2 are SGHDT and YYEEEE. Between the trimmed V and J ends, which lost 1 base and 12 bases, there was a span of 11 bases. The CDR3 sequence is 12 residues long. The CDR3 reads CASSLQGSGQFF. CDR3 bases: TGTGCCAGCAGCTTGCAGGGTTCGGGGCAGTTCTTC.

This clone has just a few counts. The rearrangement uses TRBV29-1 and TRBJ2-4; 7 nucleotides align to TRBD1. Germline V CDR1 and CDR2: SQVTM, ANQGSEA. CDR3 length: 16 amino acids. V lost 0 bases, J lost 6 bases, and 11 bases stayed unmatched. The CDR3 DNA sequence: TGCAGCGTTGAAGAGCTCTCCGGGACAGAAATAAACATTCAGTACTTC. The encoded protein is CSVEELSGTEINIQYF.

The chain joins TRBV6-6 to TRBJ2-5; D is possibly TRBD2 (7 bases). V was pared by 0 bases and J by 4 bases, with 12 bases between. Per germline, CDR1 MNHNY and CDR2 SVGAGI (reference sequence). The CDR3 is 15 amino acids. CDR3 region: CASSYSGGPSETQYF. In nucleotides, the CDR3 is TGTGCCAGCAGTTACTCGGGGGGGCCTTCAGAGACCCAGTACTTC.

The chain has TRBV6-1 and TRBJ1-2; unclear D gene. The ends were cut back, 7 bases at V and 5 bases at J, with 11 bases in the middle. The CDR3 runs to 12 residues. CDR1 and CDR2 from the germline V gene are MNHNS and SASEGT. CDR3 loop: CASTDERYGYTF. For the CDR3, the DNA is TGTGCCAGCACAGACGAGAGATATGGCTACACCTTC.

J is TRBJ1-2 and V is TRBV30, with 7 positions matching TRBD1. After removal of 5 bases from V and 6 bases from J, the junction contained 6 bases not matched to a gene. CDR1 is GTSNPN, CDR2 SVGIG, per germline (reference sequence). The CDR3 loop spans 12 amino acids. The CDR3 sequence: CAWVRGGNGYTF. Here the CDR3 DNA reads TGTGCCTGGGTCAGAGGGGGCAATGGCTACACCTTC.

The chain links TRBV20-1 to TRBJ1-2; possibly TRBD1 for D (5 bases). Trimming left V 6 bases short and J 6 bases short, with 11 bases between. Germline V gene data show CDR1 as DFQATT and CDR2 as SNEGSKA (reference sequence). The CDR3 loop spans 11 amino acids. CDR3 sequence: CSAKDRNGYTF. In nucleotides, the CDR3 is TGCAGTGCAAAAGACAGAAATGGCTACACCTTC.

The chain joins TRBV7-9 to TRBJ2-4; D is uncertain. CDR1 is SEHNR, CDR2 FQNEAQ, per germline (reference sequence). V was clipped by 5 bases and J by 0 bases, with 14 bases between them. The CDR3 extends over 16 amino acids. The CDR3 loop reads CASSPQRTIAKNIQYF. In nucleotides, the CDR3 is TGTGCCAGCAGCCCACAGAGAACTATAGCCAAAAACATTCAGTACTTC.

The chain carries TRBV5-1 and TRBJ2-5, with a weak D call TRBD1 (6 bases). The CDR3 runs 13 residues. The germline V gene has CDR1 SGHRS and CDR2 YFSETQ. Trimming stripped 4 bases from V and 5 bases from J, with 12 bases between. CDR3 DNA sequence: TGCGCCAGCAGCCGATACACAGGGGAGACCCAGTACTTC. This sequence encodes CASSRYTGETQYF.

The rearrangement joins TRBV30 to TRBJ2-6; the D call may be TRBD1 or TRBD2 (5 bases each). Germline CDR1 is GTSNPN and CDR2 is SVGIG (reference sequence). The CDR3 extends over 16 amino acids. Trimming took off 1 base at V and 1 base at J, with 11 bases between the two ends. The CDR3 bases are TGTGCCTGGAGTGGAGGGCGGACATCTGGGGCCAACGTCCTGACTTTC. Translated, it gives CAWSGGRTSGANVLTF.

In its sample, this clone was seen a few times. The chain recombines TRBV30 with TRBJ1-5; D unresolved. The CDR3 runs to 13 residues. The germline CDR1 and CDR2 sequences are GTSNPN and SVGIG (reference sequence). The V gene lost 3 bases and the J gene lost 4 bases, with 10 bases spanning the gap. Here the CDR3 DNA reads TGTGCCTGGAGCCCCGGGAGTAATCAGCCCCAGCATTTT. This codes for CAWSPGSNQPQHF. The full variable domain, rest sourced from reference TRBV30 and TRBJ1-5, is SQTIHQWPATLVQPVGSPLSLECTVEGTSNPNLYWYRQAAGRGLQLLFYSVGIGQISSEVPQNLSASRPQDRQFILSSKKLLLSDSGFYLCAWSPGSNQPQHFGDGTRLSIL.

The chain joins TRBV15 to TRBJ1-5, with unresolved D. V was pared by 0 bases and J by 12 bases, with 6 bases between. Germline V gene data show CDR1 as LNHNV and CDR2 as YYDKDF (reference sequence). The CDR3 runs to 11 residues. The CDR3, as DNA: TGTGCCACCAGCAGAGACAGTATCCAGCATTTT. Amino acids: CATSRDSIQHF. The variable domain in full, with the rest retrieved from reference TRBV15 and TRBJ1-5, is DAMVIQNPRYQVTQFGKPVTLSCSQTLNHNVMYWYQQKSSQAPKLLFHYYDKDFNNEADTPDNFQSRRPNTSFCFLDIRSPGLGDTAMYLCATSRDSIQHFGDGTRLSIL.

CDR3 residues: CAWSLPGFGELFF. The CDR3 region has the DNA TGTGCCTGGAGTTTACCGGGTTTTGGGGAGCTGTTTTTT. The chain recombines TRBV30 with TRBJ2-2; D is ambiguous. The CDR3 consists of 13 residues. Germline CDR1 and CDR2: GTSNPN and SVGIG (reference sequence). V lost 2 bases and J 8 bases, leaving 12 bases between the germline ends. Combining the CDR3 with reference TRBV30 and TRBJ2-2 gives the whole variable domain SQTIHQWPATLVQPVGSPLSLECTVEGTSNPNLYWYRQAAGRGLQLLFYSVGIGQISSEVPQNLSASRPQDRQFILSSKKLLLSDSGFYLCAWSLPGFGELFFGEGSRLTVL.

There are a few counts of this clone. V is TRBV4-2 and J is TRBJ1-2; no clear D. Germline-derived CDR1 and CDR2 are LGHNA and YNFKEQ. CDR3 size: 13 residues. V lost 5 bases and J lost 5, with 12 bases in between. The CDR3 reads CASSSEGGYGYTF. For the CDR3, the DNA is TGTGCCAGCAGCTCGGAGGGCGGGTATGGCTACACCTTC.

In DNA form, the CDR3 reads TGTGCCAGCAGCCCAGGGGCCATCTATGGCTACACCTTC. It encodes CASSPGAIYGYTF. This rearrangement joins TRBV11-2 to TRBJ1-2, with D perhaps TRBD1 (6 bases). The V and J ends lost 5 bases and 4 bases respectively, with 11 bases between them. The CDR3 sequence is 13 residues long. Germline assignment: CDR1 SGHAT and CDR2 FQNNGV.

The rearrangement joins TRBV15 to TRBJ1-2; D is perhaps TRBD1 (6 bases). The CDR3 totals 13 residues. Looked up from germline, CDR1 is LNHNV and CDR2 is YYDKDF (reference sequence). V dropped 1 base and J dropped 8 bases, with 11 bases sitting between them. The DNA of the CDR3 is TGTGCCACCAGCAGAGGGGCAGGGGAAGGCTACACCTTC. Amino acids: CATSRGAGEGYTF.

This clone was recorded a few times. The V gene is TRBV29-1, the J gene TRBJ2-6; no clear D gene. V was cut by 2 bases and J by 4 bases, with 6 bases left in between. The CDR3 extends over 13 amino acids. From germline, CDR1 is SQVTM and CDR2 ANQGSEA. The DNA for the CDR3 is TGCAGCGTTGAAATATCCGGGGCCAACGTCCTGACTTTC. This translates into CSVEISGANVLTF.

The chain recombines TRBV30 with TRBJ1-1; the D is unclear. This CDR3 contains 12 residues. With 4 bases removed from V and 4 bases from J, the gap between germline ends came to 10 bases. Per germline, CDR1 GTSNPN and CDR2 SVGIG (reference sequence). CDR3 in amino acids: CAWTSSGTEAFF. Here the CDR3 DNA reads TGTGCCTGGACTTCATCGGGCACTGAAGCTTTCTTT. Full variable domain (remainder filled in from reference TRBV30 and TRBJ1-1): SQTIHQWPATLVQPVGSPLSLECTVEGTSNPNLYWYRQAAGRGLQLLFYSVGIGQISSEVPQNLSASRPQDRQFILSSKKLLLSDSGFYLCAWTSSGTEAFFGQGTRLTVV.

DNA of the CDR3: TGTGCCTGGAGTGTTACTCTCGCTGGAAACACCATATATTTT. This translates into CAWSVTLAGNTIYF. This rearrangement joins TRBV30 to TRBJ1-3; unclear D gene. The CDR3 extends over 14 amino acids. CDR1 GTSNPN and CDR2 SVGIG come from the germline V gene (reference sequence). With 0 bases removed from V and 2 bases from J, the gap between germline ends came to 8 bases.